These T cell receptor beta chains were read from a single sample in a study of blood T cell repertoires in COVID-19. TCRdb keeps only in-frame clones here, not all; method: immunoSEQ multiplex PCR. The repertoire holds some 330,000 clones, with around 87% as singletons. Sample: peripheral blood. The origin of the receptors is a woman aged 45-65 years with active or convalescent COVID-19. CDR3s include the opening cysteine and the closing phenylalanine or tryptophan. Fields, in order: clone size, V gene, D gene, J gene, CDR3 DNA, CDR3 protein. The D gene is left open where the match is weak. The listing skips clone size in some rows; elsewhere it reads once, few, many or a size class.

NA	TRBV19	TRBD1	TRBJ1-2	TGTGCCAGCCGGACAGGGCCTCTCTATGGCTACACCTTC	CASRTGPLYGYTF
NA	TRBV5-6	TRBD1	TRBJ1-2	TGTGCCAGCAGCCCCGATGAGGACAGGGTTTATGGCTACACCTTC	CASSPDEDRVYGYTF
NA	TRBV28	TRBD2	TRBJ2-1	TGTGCCAGCAGTTTAGGGGTAGCGGGAGTAAGAGTGGACTCCTACAATGAGCAGTTCTTC	CASSLGVAGVRVDSYNEQFF
NA	TRBV18	NA	TRBJ1-2	TGTGCCAGCTCACCACTACAGGGCAACTATGGCTACACCTTC	CASSPLQGNYGYTF
NA	TRBV7-2	NA	TRBJ2-4	TGTGCCAGCAGCCTTGACAGGAACCGAAACCTAGCCAAAAACATTCAGTACTTC	CASSLDRNRNLAKNIQYF
NA	TRBV12-5	TRBD1	TRBJ2-1	TGTGCTAGTGGCCCAGGGACAGGGGACAATGAGCAGTTCTTC	CASGPGTGDNEQFF
NA	TRBV4-2	TRBD1	TRBJ2-5	TGTGCCAGCAGCCACGGACAGGGAGGCATCGAAGAGACCCAGTACTTC	CASSHGQGGIEETQYF
NA	TRBV12-5	NA	TRBJ2-3	TGTGCTAGTGGTTTGGGTAGCGGCCTAGATACGCAGTATTTT	CASGLGSGLDTQYF
NA	TRBV29-1	TRBD1	TRBJ1-4	TGCAGCGTTGGGGTAGGGACAGGGAATGAAAAACTGTTTTTT	CSVGVGTGNEKLFF
once	TRBV18	TRBD1	TRBJ1-6	TGTGCCAGCTCACCCGATGGACAGGGGGCCTCCGAGCACTTT	CASSPDGQGASEHF
NA	TRBV18	NA	TRBJ2-1	TGTGCCAGCTCACCTTGGGGACTTACCCTCTACAATGAGCAGTTCTTC	CASSPWGLTLYNEQFF
NA	TRBV7-8	NA	TRBJ2-7	TGTGCCAGCAGCGCATTCCCAGGGGGGATGTCCTACGAGCAGTACTTC	CASSAFPGGMSYEQYF
NA	TRBV7-2	NA	TRBJ2-2	TGTGCCAGCAGCTTAGCTGCGGGTGGGACCGGGGAGCTGTTTTTT	CASSLAAGGTGELFF
few	TRBV2	TRBD2	TRBJ2-1	TGTGCCAGCAGGCTTCGCTCTGGCGGGAGCGAGCAGTTCTTC	CASRLRSGGSEQFF
once	TRBV29-1	NA	TRBJ1-5	TGCAGCGTTGATGAGAGTATCTACAGCAATCAGCCCCAGCATTTT	CSVDESIYSNQPQHF
NA	TRBV9	NA	TRBJ2-1	TGTGCCAGCAGCCCCCTAGGGGGTGAGCAGTTCTTC	CASSPLGGEQFF
NA	TRBV7-3	TRBD2	TRBJ2-1	TGTGCCAGCAGCGTATTAGCGGGTACAAACTACAATGAGCAGTTCTTC	CASSVLAGTNYNEQFF
few	TRBV7-9	NA	TRBJ2-2	TGTGCCAGCAGCTTGAGAACAGACAGCCCGAACACCGGGGAGCTGTTTTTT	CASSLRTDSPNTGELFF
NA	TRBV6-5	NA	TRBJ1-2	TGTGCCAGCACAAGAGAGGGTTATGGCTACACCTTC	CASTREGYGYTF
NA	TRBV9	NA	TRBJ1-4	TGTGCCAGCAGCCCCTCCCCTTCGTCTGAAAAACTGTTTTTT	CASSPSPSSEKLFF
NA	TRBV11-1	TRBD1	TRBJ1-1	TGTGCCAGCAGCTTACTCGGGACAGGGGGGACTGAAGCTTTCTTT	CASSLLGTGGTEAFF
NA	TRBV2	TRBD1	TRBJ2-6	TGTGCCAGCAGTCCCGGGACAGTATACTCTGGGGCCAACGTCCTGACTTTC	CASSPGTVYSGANVLTF
NA	TRBV7-6	NA	TRBJ1-5	TGTGCCAGCAGCGCGACAGTGTATCAGCCCCAGCATTTT	CASSATVYQPQHF
NA	TRBV5-1	TRBD1	TRBJ2-5	TGCGCCAGCAGCTTAGGGGGCCGGGAGACCCAGTACTTC	CASSLGGRETQYF
NA	TRBV7-2	TRBD1	TRBJ1-5	TGTGCCAGCAGCCGGGACAGGGGTTCTCAGCCCCAGCATTTT	CASSRDRGSQPQHF
NA	TRBV11-2	TRBD1	TRBJ2-4	TGTGCCAGCAGCCGACAGGGGTACATTCAGTACTTC	CASSRQGYIQYF
NA	TRBV5-4	TRBD1	TRBJ1-5	TGTGCCAGCAGCTTGGGAGGGGGCGATCAGCCCCAGCATTTT	CASSLGGGDQPQHF
NA	TRBV5-1	TRBD2	TRBJ2-7	TGCGCCAGCAGCAAGAGTGCGGGAGCGTTTTACGAGCAGTACTTC	CASSKSAGAFYEQYF
once	TRBV11-3	NA	TRBJ2-1	TGTGCCAGCAGCGCGAGAGGTTACCATGAGCAGTTCTTC	CASSARGYHEQFF
few	TRBV6-6	TRBD1	TRBJ1-1	TGTGCCAGCAACGATGGGGACAGGGTAACTGAAGCTTTCTTT	CASNDGDRVTEAFF